This T cell receptor beta chain was observed in a study of cytomegalovirus exposure and HLA in healthy donors. Study findings and constraints: There were a few CMV-associated chains whose specificity for CMV antigens was confirmed in vitro. For cytomegalovirus status, the classifier reportedly gave diagnoses with high specificity and sensitivity. Altogether, about 160 TCR beta chains were recorded as cytomegalovirus-associated. Clusters of TCRs from the first cohort tended to co-occur in the roughly 120 validation repertoires (as a later analysis found).

Details on this clone: The target antigen is unknown.

Some clones are missing from TCRdb's copy, which holds only in-frame ones; the method was immunoSEQ multiplex PCR. Seen here are about 60,000 clones, approximately 96% observed once, and the top ten hold roughly 0.98%. The CDR3 length is 15 residues. J lost 3 bases, V lost 6 bases, and 4 bases had no gene match. The germline V gene has CDR1 MNHEY and CDR2 SMNVEV (reference sequence). The sequenced sample consisted of PBMCs. This sequence was found in a man between 18 and 35 years old in good health and CMV-seronegative. This chain connects TRBV27 to TRBJ2-3; 12 nucleotides agree with TRBD1. This CDR3 is CASRPGQGATDTQYF. The DNA for the CDR3 is TGTGCCAGCAGGCCGGGACAGGGGGCGACAGATACGCAGTATTTT.